These 17 T cell receptor beta chains were all obtained from the same sample, sequenced in a study of shared clonotypes between healthy human individuals. Data came from immunoSEQ multiplex PCR; TCRdb stores just in-frame clones and leaves some out. This sample yields around 640,000 clones, of which approximately 96% are seen a single time; approximately 0.1% belongs to the top ten. As defined, naive CD8 cells were CD45RO-negative and positively selected for CCR7, with terminally differentiated effector memory CD45RA+ cells excluded. The sequencing input was naive CD8+ T cells sorted from blood. The receptor source for this set is a woman aged 25-40 years in good health.

This chain joins TRBV9 and TRBJ2-7; the D call may be TRBD1 or TRBD2 (5 bases each). Between the trimmed V and J ends, which lost 3 bases and 0 bases, there was a span of 13 bases. CDR1 is SGDLS and CDR2 is YYNGEE in the germline V gene. This CDR3 comprises 15 residues. The DNA of the CDR3 is TGTGCCAGCAGCGGTCGGGACGGTAGCTCCTACGAGCAGTACTTC. Its protein product is CASSGRDGSSYEQYF.

The chain recombines TRBV28 with TRBJ2-5, with unresolved D. Germline assignment: CDR1 MDHEN and CDR2 SYDVKM. The V end lost 2 bases, the J end lost 2 bases, and 18 bases lay between the germline ends. This CDR3 region has 17 residues. The CDR3 coding sequence is TGTGCCAGCAGTTTACCATTATACCAGGCCCTTCAAGAGACCCAGTACTTC. This sequence encodes CASSLPLYQALQETQYF.

This clone was seen more than once but under ten times. This rearrangement joins TRBV25-1 to TRBJ1-1; maybe TRBD1 (5 bases). CDR3 length: 9 amino acids. The germline CDR1 and CDR2 sequences are MGHDK and SYGVNS. The CDR3 is CAGDTEAFF. In nucleotides, the CDR3 is TGTGCGGGGGACACTGAAGCTTTCTTT.

The CDR3 DNA follows: TGTGCCAGCATGCGGAGTGAGGAAGATACGCAGTATTTT. Amino acid sequence: CASMRSEEDTQYF. The chain has TRBV2 and TRBJ2-3; unclear D gene. CDR1 is SNHLY and CDR2 is FYNNEI in the germline V gene. V was cut by 7 bases and J by 5 bases, with 13 bases left in between. The CDR3 loop spans 13 amino acids.

This chain joins TRBV27 and TRBJ2-2; D may be TRBD1 or TRBD2 (5 bases each). CDR1 is MNHEY, CDR2 SMNVEV, per germline (reference sequence). The CDR3 is 16 residues long. V was trimmed by 4 bases and J by 4 bases, leaving 16 bases between them. The CDR3 coding sequence is TGTGCCAGCAGTTCTTCCGGGACCCCCGCCACCGGGGAGCTGTTTTTT. Protein sequence: CASSSSGTPATGELFF.

This chain uses TRBV13 with TRBJ2-3, with 8 bases lining up with TRBD1. V dropped 4 bases and J dropped 2; count of bases not matched to a gene: 5. The CDR3 covers 15 residues. Germline CDR1 PRHDT, CDR2 FYEKMQ (reference sequence). The CDR3 DNA follows: TGTGCCAGCAGCTCGACAGGGGCCATCACAGATACGCAGTATTTT. Residues: CASSSTGAITDTQYF.

The chain carries TRBV14 and TRBJ2-7, with D possibly TRBD1 on 6 matching bases. This CDR3 has 14 residues. V shed 1 base and J shed 0 bases, with 7 bases lying between them. The germline gives CDR1 SGHDN, CDR2 FVKESK. The CDR3 loop is CASSQARGSYEQYF. The CDR3 DNA is TGTGCCAGCAGCCAAGCCAGGGGCTCCTACGAGCAGTACTTC. The whole variable domain, remainder taken from reference TRBV14 and TRBJ2-7, is EAGVTQFPSHSVIEKGQTVTLRCDPISGHDNLYWYRRVMGKEIKFLLHFVKESKQDESGMPNNRFLAERTGGTYSTLKVQPAELEDSGVYFCASSQARGSYEQYFGPGTRLTVT.

The rearrangement links TRBV15 to TRBJ2-7; the D gene is possibly TRBD1 (6 bases). V lost 0 bases and J lost 4, with 13 bases in between. CDR3 size: 15 residues. Germline values: CDR1 LNHNV, CDR2 YYDKDF (reference sequence). Here the CDR3 reads CATSREGRGLYEQYF. In DNA form, the CDR3 reads TGTGCCACCAGCAGAGAGGGCAGGGGTTTATACGAGCAGTACTTC.

V usage is TRBV9 and J usage is TRBJ2-7, with 7 bases aligning to TRBD1. CDR1 and CDR2 (germline): SGDLS, YYNGEE. The CDR3 runs 16 residues. With 0 bases clipped from V and 5 bases from J, the junction kept 11 bases outside the gene matches. In DNA form, the CDR3 reads TGTGCCAGCAGCGTAGAATCCCGACAGGGTGCCGACGAGCAGTACTTC. Translating it yields CASSVESRQGADEQYF.

In its sample, this clone was seen once. This rearrangement joins TRBV11-2 to TRBJ2-7; D is uncertain. The germline V and J ends were trimmed by 5 bases and 3 bases, with 8 bases remaining between them. Germline lookup yields CDR1 SGHAT and CDR2 FQNNGV. The length of the CDR3 is 12 residues. CDR3 sequence reads: CASSRAHYEQYF. Here the CDR3 DNA reads TGTGCCAGCAGCCGGGCCCACTACGAGCAGTACTTC.

This clone was counted only a few times. The rearrangement uses TRBV4-2 and TRBJ1-5, with a tentative D call TRBD1 (5 bases). V lost 6 bases, J lost 7 bases, and 16 bases lay in between. Germline assignment: CDR1 LGHNA and CDR2 YNFKEQ. There are 14 residues in the CDR3. This CDR3 reads CASSLRGFWQPQHF. The CDR3 bases are TGTGCCAGCAGTCTTCGGGGGTTTTGGCAGCCCCAGCATTTT.

The chain carries TRBV14 and TRBJ2-7; D remains unclear. This CDR3 is 14 amino acids long. Between the trimmed V and J ends, which lost 4 bases and 5 bases, there was a span of 15 bases. The germline V gene encodes CDR1 SGHDN and CDR2 FVKESK. CDR3 region: CASSPGSWGHEQYF. The CDR3 nucleotides read TGTGCCAGCAGCCCCGGTTCGTGGGGTCACGAGCAGTACTTC.

The chain couples TRBV13 to TRBJ2-7, with 16 bases lining up with TRBD2. The CDR3 runs 15 residues. The germline CDR1 and CDR2 sequences are PRHDT and FYEKMQ (reference sequence). With V trimmed by 6 bases and J by 5 bases, 4 bases remained unmatched. CDR3 in amino acids: CASSPGLAGGDEQYF. Written as DNA, the CDR3 is TGTGCCAGCAGTCCGGGACTAGCGGGAGGGGACGAGCAGTACTTC.

V and J are TRBV7-9 and TRBJ1-1; D possibly corresponds to TRBD1 (5 bases). The germline CDR1 and CDR2 sequences are SEHNR and FQNEAQ (reference sequence). V lost 2 bases to trimming and J lost 4 bases, with 14 bases between them. This CDR3 is built from 15 residues. In DNA, the CDR3 is TGTGCCAGCAGCTTAATGGGTACCGGGGGCACTGAAGCTTTCTTT. Its protein product is CASSLMGTGGTEAFF.

The rearrangement uses TRBV4-2 and TRBJ1-5; D uncertain. CDR3 size: 17 residues. Between the trimmed V and J ends, which lost 0 bases and 0 bases, there was a span of 12 bases. Germline V gene lookup returns CDR1 LGHNA and CDR2 YNFKEQ. CDR3 bases: TGTGCCAGCAGCCAAGATGTATCAGGTTATAGCAATCAGCCCCAGCATTTT. Translating gives CASSQDVSGYSNQPQHF.

As concerns this clone: Germline and junction disagree at one end, which may indicate a read error. This chain links TRBV29-1 with TRBJ2-1, with 9 bases aligning to TRBD2. CDR1 is SQVTM and CDR2 is ANQGSEA in the germline V gene. The CDR3 runs to 13 residues. The CDR3 reads CSVEDSGRVGWVF. CDR3 DNA sequence: TGCAGCGTTGAAGATAGCGGGAGAGTAGGTTGGGTCTTC.

This chain joins TRBV5-4 and TRBJ2-7, with TRBD1 identical over 7 bases. This CDR3 contains 14 residues. The germline CDR1 and CDR2 sequences are SGHNT and YYREEE (reference sequence). The J segment lost 1 base and the V segment lost 4 bases, leaving 5 bases of the junction unmatched. The CDR3 sequence is CASSPRDSSYEQYF. Here the CDR3 DNA reads TGTGCCAGCAGCCCTAGGGACAGTTCCTACGAGCAGTACTTC.